This TCR beta chain was sequenced for a study of cytomegalovirus exposure and HLA in healthy donors (dated by TCRdb to 2016 to 2017). General notes on the study: An earlier analysis of approximately 590 of the donors reported 276 Gb of sequence data and 117 million unique TCR beta sequences from about 179 million T cells. About 310 gigabases of sequencing data and tens of millions of unique TCR sequences were included in an early release covering several hundred HLA-typed donors. Of the approximately 400 genotyped donors, roughly 80% were placed in the genetic ancestry cluster associated with self-reported Caucasian donors. The aim of the study was to test whether cataloging public T cell receptors could identify signatures of past pathogen exposure. The T cell repertoires of 666 subjects were profiled by immunosequencing and related to cytomegalovirus serostatus. Besides the first cohort of 666 subjects, a separate validation cohort made up of 120 different subjects was used. High-throughput TCR immunosequencing, statistical association of individual TCRs with disease status, and machine learning were combined to predict cytomegalovirus infection status. To study patterns of TCR occurrence, a later analysis re-analyzed previously published TCR beta repertoires from around 670 donors and added high-resolution HLA genotyping. In the later analysis, no new phenotypic data were used to find candidate immune exposures; instead, reliance was placed on TCR beta sequences and their occurrence across donors. To decide whether each TCR beta V gene segment behaved as functional or pseudogenic, an earlier analysis of some 600 of the donors relied on high-throughput TCR beta sequencing. Donor age, sex, ethnicity and CMV serostatus were collected together with the repertoire data. Genome-wide SNP genotypes for about three fifths of the roughly 670 donors were used in a later genetic analysis, which treated that subset as a discovery cohort. All discovery cohort repertoires had been generated on a single sequencing platform. HLA typing included class I and class II loci at four-digit resolution. Typing coverage varied by locus: roughly 629-630 donors for A, B, C, DRB1 and DQB1; around 560 for DQA1; over 600 for DPA1; around 490 for DPB1. Because of strong linkage in the cohort, four or five DR-DQ haplotypes were treated as single units for association and clustering. On average, around 230,000 unique TCR beta nucleotide sequences were sequenced per donor among a few hundred genotyped donors of the cohort, with roughly 18% of those sequences being non-productive. Broader findings and caveats from the paper: In a later analysis, some 18,000 TCR beta sequences were associated with specific HLA alleles at a false discovery rate of 0.05. CMV serostatus was the only immune exposure information available for the cohort. In this cohort, only TCR beta chains were sequenced, and detectable features were limited by the absence of alpha or paired-chain data. A cluster of highly shared sequence variants was judged likely to represent a technical artifact of the sequencing pipeline. A later analysis found that HLA-associated TCR beta chains were more clonally expanded and had lower generation probabilities than equally common non-associated chains. Three of the identified cytomegalovirus-associated TCR beta chains were confirmed in vitro to be specific for cytomegalovirus antigens. An earlier analysis of around 600 of the donors showed that most TCR beta V segments appeared in productive rearrangements either about 87% or about 30% of the time, which broadly matched IMGT annotations. When HLA alleles, especially DR and DQ, strongly co-occurred, TCR associations were difficult to assign to individual alleles. Most TCR sequences were seen in very few donors, while some public TCRs were found in many individuals. Roughly uniform sequencing depth across donors was assumed in presence/absence analyses, although this assumption may not hold. The study listed 150 to 200 TCR beta chains as associated with cytomegalovirus. A further reported finding was that TCR beta sequences accurately predicted the HLA-A and HLA-B alleles for most subjects in the first cohort. According to a later genetic analysis, donors in an Asian-associated ancestry cluster had fewer N-insertions in productive TCRs than the approximately 700-donor mean. Correlated functional status among segregating V segments might be attributable to linkage disequilibrium, but an unknown experimental factor could not be ruled out. According to a later analysis, parvovirus B19, influenza, CMV and Epstein-Barr virus appeared linked to several top co-occurrence clusters. The classifier was reported to diagnose cytomegalovirus status with high specificity and sensitivity in both the original and validation cohorts. In a later analysis, the rate of TCR association differed among HLA loci, with DRB1 alleles having the most associated TCRs and HLA-C alleles having the fewest. HLA typing was unavailable for some donors at each locus, so association tests used only the typed subset. The earlier analysis of 587 of the donors excluded some 15 rarely observed V segments, including chromosome 9 orphons, because counts were too low. A later analysis found that most CMV-associated TCR beta chains appeared HLA-restricted, with HLA associations seemingly driven largely by CMV exposure. The authors suggested that the approach could potentially be extended to other disease states and immunological phenotypes. V-gene and J-gene trimming of TCR beta chains was associated with a missense DCLRE1C variant in a later genetic analysis, and the association was replicated in an independent cohort.

As to this clone: No cognate antigen has been identified for it. Base qualities are not at hand, and no much larger clone is one base apart.

In total, just over 650 healthy bone marrow donors made up the cohort. Cohort members were all nominally healthy when sampled, although unrecorded immune exposures were likely present. The donor tested CMV seronegative and was one of the 352 seronegative cohort members. A peripheral blood sample was provided by each donor, and peripheral blood mononuclear cells were used for TCR beta sequencing. The Qiagen DNeasy Blood Extraction Kit was used to extract genomic DNA from the blood cell samples. Library construction relied on the immunoSEQ multiplex PCR assay. For the multiplex PCR, a mixture combining 60 forward primers for TCR Vbeta segments and 13 reverse primers for TCR Jbeta segments was used. The CDR3 region of rearranged TCR beta genes was amplified from genomic DNA by a multiplex PCR assay. On the Illumina HiSeq System, the amplified TCR beta libraries were sequenced as 87-base-pair reads. The study's processing was this. A later analysis tallied some 79 million unique TCR beta chains across the 650 to 750 repertoires, and around 10 million of those chains were shared by two or more donors. Raw reads were error-corrected and collapsed into unique sequences with a nearest-neighbor algorithm that merged closely related sequences to remove PCR and sequencing errors. To assign V, D and J gene segments, CDR3 sequences were aligned to IMGT reference sequences. Each retained sequence needed at least a six-nucleotide match to both a V gene segment and a J gene segment. Rearrangements were called productive when the CDR3 lacked stop codons and stayed in frame with V and J; all others were non-productive. Following IMGT convention, CDR3 was defined as the stretch from the second conserved V-encoded cysteine up to the conserved J-encoded phenylalanine. The earlier analysis of fewer than 700 of the donors excluded sequences that lacked an unambiguous match to a single V gene segment. An earlier analysis of about 590 of the donors classified V segments as functional when productive rearrangements were above 56.7% and as segregating when the standard deviation between donors was above 5%. A statistical classification framework was built to diagnose cytomegalovirus status from the catalog of TCR beta chain sequences. A later analysis assigned V and J genes by comparing TCR nucleotide sequences with IMGT/GENE-DB human TR gene sequences. A later analysis assigned CDR3 sequences and most-parsimonious VDJ recombination scenarios with the TCRdist pipeline. In a later analysis, each TCR beta chain was defined by its CDR3 amino acid sequence together with its V-gene family, and reads without a unique V-gene family were excluded. In a later analysis, 450 to 600 highly shared, low-generation-probability nucleotide sequences were removed to address suspected cross-contamination and a sequencing artifact. In a later analysis, a clonal expansion index for each public chain was calculated from normalized within-repertoire ranks of inferred template counts. In a later analysis, generation probabilities were computed using a VDJ recombination model fitted to out-of-frame rearrangements, and the results were checked against IGoR. In a later analysis, TCR-TCR, TCR-HLA and TCR-CMV co-occurrence was scored with hypergeometric tests, and a repertoire-size bias correction was applied to TCR pairs. False discovery rates were estimated in a later analysis by permuting HLA or CMV assignments 20 times. In a later analysis, co-occurring TCRs were grouped with DBSCAN, and TCRdist sequence similarity was added when clustering was performed within HLA-allele-positive subsets. Repertoires with fewer than 30,000 or more than 120,000 public chains were left out of co-occurrence clustering, as were a few repertoires with anomalous nucleotide sharing. In its TCRdb copy, this immuneACCESS table keeps in-frame sequences only and misses some clones. Where compared with another copy, unresolved V genes explain less than half of these, and the others have no known cause. V, J and clone size are taken as reported in that table, and D and trimming were inferred from the DNA itself. For this sample the table gives over 100,000 clones, of which around 76% were detected only once. The top ten clonotypes cover under 8.5% of the sample.

The sequence was collected from a male donor in good health and CMV-seronegative. The sequenced sample was PBMCs.

CDR3 sequence: CASSLGGFNTEAFF. The bases are TGTGCCAGCAGCTTAGGAGGGTTTAACACTGAAGCTTTCTTT. The chain couples TRBV7-2 to TRBJ1-1; the D gene remains uncertain. Taken from the germline V gene, the CDR1 and CDR2 loops are SGHTA and FQGNSA. The CDR3 spans 14 residues, from the cysteine through the phenylalanine. Just the 42-base CDR3 DNA is kept, in frame starting at base 1. Deletion took 1 base off V and 2 bases off J, with a span of 8 bases between the germline ends.